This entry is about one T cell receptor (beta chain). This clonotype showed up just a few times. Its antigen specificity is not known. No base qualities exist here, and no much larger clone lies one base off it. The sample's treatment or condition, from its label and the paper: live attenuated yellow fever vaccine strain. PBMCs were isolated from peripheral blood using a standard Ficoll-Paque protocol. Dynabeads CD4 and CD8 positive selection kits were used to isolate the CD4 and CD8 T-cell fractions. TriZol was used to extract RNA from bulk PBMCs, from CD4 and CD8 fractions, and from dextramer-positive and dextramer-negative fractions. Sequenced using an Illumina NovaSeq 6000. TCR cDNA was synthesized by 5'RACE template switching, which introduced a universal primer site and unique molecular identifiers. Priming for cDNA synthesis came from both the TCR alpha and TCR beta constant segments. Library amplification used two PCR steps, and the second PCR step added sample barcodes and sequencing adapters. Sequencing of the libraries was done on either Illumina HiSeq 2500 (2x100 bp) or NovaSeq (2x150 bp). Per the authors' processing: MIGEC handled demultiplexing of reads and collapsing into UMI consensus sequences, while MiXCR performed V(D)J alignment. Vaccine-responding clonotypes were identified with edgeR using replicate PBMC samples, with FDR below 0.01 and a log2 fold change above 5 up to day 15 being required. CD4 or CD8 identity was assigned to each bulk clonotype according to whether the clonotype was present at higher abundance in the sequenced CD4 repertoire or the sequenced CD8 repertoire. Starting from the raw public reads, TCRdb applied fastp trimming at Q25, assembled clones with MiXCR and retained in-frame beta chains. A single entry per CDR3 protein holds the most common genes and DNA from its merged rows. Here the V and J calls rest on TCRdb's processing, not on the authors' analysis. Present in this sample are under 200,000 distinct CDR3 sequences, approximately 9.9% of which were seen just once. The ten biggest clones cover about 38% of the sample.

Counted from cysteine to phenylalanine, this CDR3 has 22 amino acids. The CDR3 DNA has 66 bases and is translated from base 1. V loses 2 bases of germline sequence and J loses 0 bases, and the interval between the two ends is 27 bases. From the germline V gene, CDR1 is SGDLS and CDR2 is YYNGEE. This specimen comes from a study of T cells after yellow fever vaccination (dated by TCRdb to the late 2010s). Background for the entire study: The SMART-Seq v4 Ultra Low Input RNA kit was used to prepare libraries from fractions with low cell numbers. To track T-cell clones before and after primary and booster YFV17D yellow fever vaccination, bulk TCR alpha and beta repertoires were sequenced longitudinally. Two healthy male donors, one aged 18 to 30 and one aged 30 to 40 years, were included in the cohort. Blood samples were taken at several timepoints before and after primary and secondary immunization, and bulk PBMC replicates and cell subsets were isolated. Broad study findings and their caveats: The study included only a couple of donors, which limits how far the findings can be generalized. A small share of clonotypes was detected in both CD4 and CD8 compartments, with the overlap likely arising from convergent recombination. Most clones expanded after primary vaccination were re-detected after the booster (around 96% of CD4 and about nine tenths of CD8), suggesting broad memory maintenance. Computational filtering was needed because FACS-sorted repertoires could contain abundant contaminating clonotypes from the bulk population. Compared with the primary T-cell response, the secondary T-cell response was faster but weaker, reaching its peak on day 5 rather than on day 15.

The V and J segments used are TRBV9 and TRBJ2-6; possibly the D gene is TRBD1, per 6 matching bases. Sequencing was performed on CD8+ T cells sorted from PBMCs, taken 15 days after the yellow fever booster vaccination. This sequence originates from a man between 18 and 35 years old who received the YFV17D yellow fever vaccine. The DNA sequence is TGTGCCAGCAGCGTCGACCGGGACATCCCCACCATGTCCCTCTCTGGGGCCAACGTCCTGACTTTC. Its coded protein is CASSVDRDIPTMSLSGANVLTF.